This T cell receptor beta chain derives from a study of blood T cell repertoires in COVID-19. Whole-study context: Collection of acute and convalescent COVID-19 samples took place in the United States, Italy and Spain. T cells, B-cell-depleted T cells, or PBMCs supplied cDNA or gDNA.

Under the authors' procedure: Quantification of nucleated cells was approximated via reference gene primer amplification. Measured with immunoSEQ multiplex PCR; TCRdb has only the in-frame clones, and not every one. V and J calls and clone size come straight from that table; D and trimming were deduced from the DNA. This table has approximately 200,000 clones, around 83% appearing once. This CDR3 contains 14 residues. The germline CDR1 and CDR2 sequences are LGHNT and FRNRAP. V lost 6 bases, J lost 4 bases, and 4 bases stayed unmatched. The receptor's source is a woman younger than 45 with active or convalescent COVID-19. The sequenced sample consisted of peripheral blood. This sequence joins TRBV12-5 and TRBJ1-1; 11 positions agree with TRBD1. The CDR3 loop reads CASGGQGVPTEAFF. The CDR3, as DNA: TGTGCTAGTGGGGGACAGGGGGTACCCACTGAAGCTTTCTTT. The full variable domain, in which reference TRBV12-5 and TRBJ1-1 provide the parts outside the CDR3, is DARVTQTPRHKVTEMGQEVTMRCQPILGHNTVFWYRQTMMQGLELLAYFRNRAPLDDSGMPKDRFSAEMPDATLATLKIQPSEPRDSAVYFCASGGQGVPTEAFFGQGTRLTVV.